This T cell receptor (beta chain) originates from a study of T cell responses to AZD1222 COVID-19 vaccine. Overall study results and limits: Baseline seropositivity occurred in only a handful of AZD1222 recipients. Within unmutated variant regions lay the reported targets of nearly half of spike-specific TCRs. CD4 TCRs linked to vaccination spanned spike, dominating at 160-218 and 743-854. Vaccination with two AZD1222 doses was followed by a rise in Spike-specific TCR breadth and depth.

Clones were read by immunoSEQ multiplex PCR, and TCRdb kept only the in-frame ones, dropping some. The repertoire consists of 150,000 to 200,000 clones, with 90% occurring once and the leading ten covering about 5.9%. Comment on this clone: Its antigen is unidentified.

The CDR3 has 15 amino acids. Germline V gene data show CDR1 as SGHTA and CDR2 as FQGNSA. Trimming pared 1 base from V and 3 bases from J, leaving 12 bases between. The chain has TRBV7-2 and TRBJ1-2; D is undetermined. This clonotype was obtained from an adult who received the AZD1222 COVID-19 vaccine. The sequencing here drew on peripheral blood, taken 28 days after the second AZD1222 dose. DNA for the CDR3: TGTGCCAGCAGCTTAGTCCTCATGGTAGACTATGGCTACACCTTC. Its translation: CASSLVLMVDYGYTF.